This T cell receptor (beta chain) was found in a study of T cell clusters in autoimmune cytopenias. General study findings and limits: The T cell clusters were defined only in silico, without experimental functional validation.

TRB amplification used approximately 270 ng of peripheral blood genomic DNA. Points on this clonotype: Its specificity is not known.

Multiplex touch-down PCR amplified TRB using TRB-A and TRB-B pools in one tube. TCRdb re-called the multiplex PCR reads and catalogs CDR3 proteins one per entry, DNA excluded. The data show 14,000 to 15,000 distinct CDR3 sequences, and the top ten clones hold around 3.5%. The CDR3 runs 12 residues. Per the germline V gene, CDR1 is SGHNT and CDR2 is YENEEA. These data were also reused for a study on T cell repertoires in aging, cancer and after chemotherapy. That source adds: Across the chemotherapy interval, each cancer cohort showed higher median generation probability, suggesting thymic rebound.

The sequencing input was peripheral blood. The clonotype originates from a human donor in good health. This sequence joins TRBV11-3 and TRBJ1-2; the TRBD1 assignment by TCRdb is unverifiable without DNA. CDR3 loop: CASSRQGYGYTF.